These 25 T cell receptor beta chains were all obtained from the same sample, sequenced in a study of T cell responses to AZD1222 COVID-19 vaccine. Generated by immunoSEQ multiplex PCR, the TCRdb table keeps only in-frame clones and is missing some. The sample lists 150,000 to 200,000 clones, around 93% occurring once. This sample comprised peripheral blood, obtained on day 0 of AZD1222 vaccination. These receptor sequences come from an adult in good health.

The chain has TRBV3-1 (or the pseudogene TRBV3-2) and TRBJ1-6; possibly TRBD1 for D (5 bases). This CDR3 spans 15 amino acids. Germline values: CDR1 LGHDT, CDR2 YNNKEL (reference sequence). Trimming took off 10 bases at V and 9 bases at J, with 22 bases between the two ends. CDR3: CATPPVGRGGSPLHF. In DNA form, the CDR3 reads TGTGCCACACCTCCCGTCGGACGGGGCGGTTCACCCCTCCACTTT.

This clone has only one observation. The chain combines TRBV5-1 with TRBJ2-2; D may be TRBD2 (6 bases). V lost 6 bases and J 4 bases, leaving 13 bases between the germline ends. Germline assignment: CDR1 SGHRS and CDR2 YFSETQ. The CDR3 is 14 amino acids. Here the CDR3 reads CASTRDLGTGELFF. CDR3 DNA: TGCGCCAGCACCCGGGACTTGGGCACCGGGGAGCTGTTTTTT.

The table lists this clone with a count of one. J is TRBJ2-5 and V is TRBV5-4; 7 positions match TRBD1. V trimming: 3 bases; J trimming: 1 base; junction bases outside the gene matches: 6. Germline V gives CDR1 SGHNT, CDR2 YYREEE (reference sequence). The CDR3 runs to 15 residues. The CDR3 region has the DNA TGTGCCAGCAGCTCCCCGACAGGGTTCCAAGAGACCCAGTACTTC. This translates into CASSSPTGFQETQYF.

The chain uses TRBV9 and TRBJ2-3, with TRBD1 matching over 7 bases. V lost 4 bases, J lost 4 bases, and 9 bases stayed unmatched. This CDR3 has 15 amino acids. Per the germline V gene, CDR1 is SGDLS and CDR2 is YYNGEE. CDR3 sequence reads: CASSPQTGIPDTQYF. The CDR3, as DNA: TGTGCCAGCAGCCCACAGACAGGGATCCCAGATACGCAGTATTTT.

CDR3 nucleotide sequence: TGTGCCATCAGGCAGGGGGCTGTTAATGAAAAACTGTTTTTT. Its protein product is CAIRQGAVNEKLFF. The chain links TRBV10-3 to TRBJ1-4; TRBD1 agrees at 8 bases. V shed 6 bases and J 4 bases; nucleotides not matched to a gene: 4. CDR1 and CDR2 from the germline V gene are ENHRY and SYGVKD. The CDR3 spans 14 residues.

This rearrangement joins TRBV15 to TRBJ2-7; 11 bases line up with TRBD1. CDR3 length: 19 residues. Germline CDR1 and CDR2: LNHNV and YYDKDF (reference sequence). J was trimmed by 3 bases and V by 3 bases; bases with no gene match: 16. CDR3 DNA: TGTGCCACCAGCAGGCCTAATGGACAGGGGGCTACAGGGCACTACGAGCAGTACTTC. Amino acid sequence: CATSRPNGQGATGHYEQYF.

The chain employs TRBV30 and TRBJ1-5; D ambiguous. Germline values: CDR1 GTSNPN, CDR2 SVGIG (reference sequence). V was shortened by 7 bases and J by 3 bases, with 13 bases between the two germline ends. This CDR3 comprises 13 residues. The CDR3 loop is CAYRTSPNQPQHF. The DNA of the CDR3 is TGTGCCTACCGGACCTCTCCCAATCAGCCCCAGCATTTT. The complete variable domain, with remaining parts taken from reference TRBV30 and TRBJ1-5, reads SQTIHQWPATLVQPVGSPLSLECTVEGTSNPNLYWYRQAAGRGLQLLFYSVGIGQISSEVPQNLSASRPQDRQFILSSKKLLLSDSGFYLCAYRTSPNQPQHFGDGTRLSIL.

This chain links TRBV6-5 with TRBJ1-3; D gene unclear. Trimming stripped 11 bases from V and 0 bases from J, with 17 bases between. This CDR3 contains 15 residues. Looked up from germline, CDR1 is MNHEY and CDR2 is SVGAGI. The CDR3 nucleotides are TGTGCCGCGCGCCCGGACCAAAACTCTGGAAACACCATATATTTT. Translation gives CAARPDQNSGNTIYF.

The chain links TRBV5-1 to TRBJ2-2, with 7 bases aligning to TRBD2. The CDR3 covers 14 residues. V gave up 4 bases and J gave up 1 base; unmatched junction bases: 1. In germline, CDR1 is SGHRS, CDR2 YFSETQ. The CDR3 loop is CASSPGGNTGELFF. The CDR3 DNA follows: TGCGCCAGCAGCCCGGGAGGGAACACCGGGGAGCTGTTTTTT.

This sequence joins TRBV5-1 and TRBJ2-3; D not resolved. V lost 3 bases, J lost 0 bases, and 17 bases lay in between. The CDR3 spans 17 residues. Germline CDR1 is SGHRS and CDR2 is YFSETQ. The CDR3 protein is CASSWARSGTSTDTQYF. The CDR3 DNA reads TGCGCCAGCAGCTGGGCCCGGTCGGGCACTAGCACAGATACGCAGTATTTT. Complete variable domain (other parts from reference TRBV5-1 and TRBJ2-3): KAGVTQTPRYLIKTRGQQVTLSCSPISGHRSVSWYQQTPGQGLQFLFEYFSETQRNKGNFPGRFSGRQFSNSRSEMNVSTLELGDSALYLCASSWARSGTSTDTQYFGPGTRLTVL.

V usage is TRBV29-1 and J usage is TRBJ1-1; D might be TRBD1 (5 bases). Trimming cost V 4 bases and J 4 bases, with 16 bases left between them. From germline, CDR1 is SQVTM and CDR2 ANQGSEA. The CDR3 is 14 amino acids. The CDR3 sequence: CSVGGGVPGTEAFF. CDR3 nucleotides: TGCAGCGTTGGGGGGGGAGTGCCGGGCACTGAAGCTTTCTTT.

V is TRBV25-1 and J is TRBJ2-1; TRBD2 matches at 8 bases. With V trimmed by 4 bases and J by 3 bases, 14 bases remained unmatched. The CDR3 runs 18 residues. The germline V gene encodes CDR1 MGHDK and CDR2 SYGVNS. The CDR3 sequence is CASSGGIVAGPHYNEQFF. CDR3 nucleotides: TGTGCCAGCAGTGGGGGGATCGTAGCGGGGCCCCACTACAATGAGCAGTTCTTC. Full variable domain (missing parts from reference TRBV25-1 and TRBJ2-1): EADIYQTPRYLVIGTGKKITLECSQTMGHDKMYWYQQDPGMELHLIHYSYGVNSTEKGDLSSESTVSRIRTEHFPLTLESARPSHTSQYLCASSGGIVAGPHYNEQFFGPGTRLTVL.

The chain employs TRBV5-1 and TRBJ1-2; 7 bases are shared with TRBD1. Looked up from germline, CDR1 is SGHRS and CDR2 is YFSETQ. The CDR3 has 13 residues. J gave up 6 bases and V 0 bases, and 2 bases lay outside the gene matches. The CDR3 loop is CASSLGQGHGYTF. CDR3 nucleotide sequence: TGCGCCAGCAGCTTGGGACAGGGCCATGGCTACACCTTC. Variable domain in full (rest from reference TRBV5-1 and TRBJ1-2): KAGVTQTPRYLIKTRGQQVTLSCSPISGHRSVSWYQQTPGQGLQFLFEYFSETQRNKGNFPGRFSGRQFSNSRSEMNVSTLELGDSALYLCASSLGQGHGYTFGSGTRLTVV.

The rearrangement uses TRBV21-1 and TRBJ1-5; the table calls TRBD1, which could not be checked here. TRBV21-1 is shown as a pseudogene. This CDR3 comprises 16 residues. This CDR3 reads CASSKADTGESQPQHF. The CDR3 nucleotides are TGTGCCAGCAGCAAAGCGGACACAGGGGAGAGTCAGCCCCAGCATTTT.

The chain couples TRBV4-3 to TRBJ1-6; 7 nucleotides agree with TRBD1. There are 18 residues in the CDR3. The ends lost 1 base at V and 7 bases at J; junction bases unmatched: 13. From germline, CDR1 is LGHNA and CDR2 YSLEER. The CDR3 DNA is TGCGCCAGCAGCCAAGTTTCGTTTTTTGGGACAGCGAATTCACCCCTCCACTTT. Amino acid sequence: CASSQVSFFGTANSPLHF.

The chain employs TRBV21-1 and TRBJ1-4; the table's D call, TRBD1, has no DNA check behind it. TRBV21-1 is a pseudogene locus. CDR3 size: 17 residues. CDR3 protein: CASSTKHTGTTNEKLFF. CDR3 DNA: TGTGCCAGCAGCACCAAACACACAGGGACAACTAATGAAAAACTGTTTTTT.

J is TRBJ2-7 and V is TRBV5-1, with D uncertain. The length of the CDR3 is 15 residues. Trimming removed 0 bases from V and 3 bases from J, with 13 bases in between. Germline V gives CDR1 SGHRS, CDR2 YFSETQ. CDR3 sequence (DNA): TGCGCCAGCAGCTTGGGATCCGTGGGCGTCTACGAGCAGTACTTC. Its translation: CASSLGSVGVYEQYF. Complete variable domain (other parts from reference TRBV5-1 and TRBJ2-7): KAGVTQTPRYLIKTRGQQVTLSCSPISGHRSVSWYQQTPGQGLQFLFEYFSETQRNKGNFPGRFSGRQFSNSRSEMNVSTLELGDSALYLCASSLGSVGVYEQYFGPGTRLTVT.

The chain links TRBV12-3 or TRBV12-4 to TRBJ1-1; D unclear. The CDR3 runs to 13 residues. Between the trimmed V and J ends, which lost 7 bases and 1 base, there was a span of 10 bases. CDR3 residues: CASTLLWNTEAFF. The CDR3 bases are TGTGCCAGCACCCTCCTTTGGAACACTGAAGCTTTCTTT.

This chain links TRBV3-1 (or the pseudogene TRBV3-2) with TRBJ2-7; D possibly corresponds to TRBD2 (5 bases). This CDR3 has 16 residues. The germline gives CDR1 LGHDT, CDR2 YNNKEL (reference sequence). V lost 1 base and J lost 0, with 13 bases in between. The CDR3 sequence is CASSQVDKRSSYEQYF. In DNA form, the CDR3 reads TGTGCCAGCAGCCAAGTTGACAAGCGGAGCTCCTACGAGCAGTACTTC.

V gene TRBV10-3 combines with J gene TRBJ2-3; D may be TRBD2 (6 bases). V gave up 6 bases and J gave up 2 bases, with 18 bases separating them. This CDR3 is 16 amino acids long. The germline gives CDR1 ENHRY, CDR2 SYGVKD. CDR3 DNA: TGTGCCATCAGAGTCGGGAGAGGAGCGAACACAGATACGCAGTATTTT. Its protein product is CAIRVGRGANTDTQYF.

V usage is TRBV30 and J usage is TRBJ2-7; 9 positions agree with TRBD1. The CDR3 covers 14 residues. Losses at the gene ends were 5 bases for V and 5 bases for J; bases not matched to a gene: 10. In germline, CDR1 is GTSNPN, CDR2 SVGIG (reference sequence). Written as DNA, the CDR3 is TGTGCCTGGGTGCTGGGACAGGGAGAAAACGAGCAGTACTTC. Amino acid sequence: CAWVLGQGENEQYF. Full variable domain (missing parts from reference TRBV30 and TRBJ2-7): SQTIHQWPATLVQPVGSPLSLECTVEGTSNPNLYWYRQAAGRGLQLLFYSVGIGQISSEVPQNLSASRPQDRQFILSSKKLLLSDSGFYLCAWVLGQGENEQYFGPGTRLTVT.

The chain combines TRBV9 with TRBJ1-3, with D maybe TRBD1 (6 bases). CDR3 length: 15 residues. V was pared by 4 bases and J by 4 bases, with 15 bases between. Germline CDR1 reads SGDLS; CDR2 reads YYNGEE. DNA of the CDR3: TGTGCCAGCAGCTGGACAGAAACCTGGGGAAACACCATATATTTT. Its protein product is CASSWTETWGNTIYF.

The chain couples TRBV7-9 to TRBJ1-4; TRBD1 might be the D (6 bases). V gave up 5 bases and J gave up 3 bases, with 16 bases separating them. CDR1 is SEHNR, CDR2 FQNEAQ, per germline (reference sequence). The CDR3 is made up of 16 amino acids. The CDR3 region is CASSPGTGSPNEKLFF. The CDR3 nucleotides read TGTGCCAGCAGCCCAGGAACAGGGAGCCCTAATGAAAAACTGTTTTTT.

This CDR3 reads CASSLGGAKVYGYTF. The CDR3 DNA sequence: TGTGCCAGCAGTTTGGGGGGGGCTAAGGTATATGGCTACACCTTC. V usage is TRBV28 and J usage is TRBJ1-2; D perhaps matches TRBD1 (6 bases). Trimming cost V 3 bases and J 5 bases, with 16 bases left between them. CDR1 is MDHEN and CDR2 is SYDVKM in the germline V gene. This CDR3 is 15 amino acids long.

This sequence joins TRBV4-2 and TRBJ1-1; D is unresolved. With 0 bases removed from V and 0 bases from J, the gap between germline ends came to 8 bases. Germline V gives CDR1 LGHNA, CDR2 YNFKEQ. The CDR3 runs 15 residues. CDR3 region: CASSQEGPLNTEAFF. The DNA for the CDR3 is TGTGCCAGCAGCCAAGAGGGTCCCTTGAACACTGAAGCTTTCTTT.